This T cell receptor beta chain was found in a study of neurological immune-mediated disorders. On the study more broadly: Of around 35 multiple sclerosis patients, about 31 were relapsing-remitting and 3 secondary progressive.

Germline V gene sequence: CDR1 SEHNR, CDR2 FQNEAQ (reference sequence). The length of the CDR3 is 16 residues. V shed 5 bases and J shed 3 bases, with 20 bases lying between them. cDNA synthesis was performed by 5'RACE with 10-nucleotide random UMIs. MiXCR, run by TCRdb on the 5' RACE reads, gives a single entry per CDR3 protein. Of about 27,000 distinct CDR3 sequences listed, 2.5% to 4% were seen once; the top ten hold 7%. Unsorted libraries were generated from 2 million PBMCs held at -80 degrees C. Many counts were recorded for this clonotype. The V gene is TRBV7-9, the J gene TRBJ2-7; D unclear. The clonotype comes from a woman aged 25 to 39 with multiple sclerosis. The source material was PBMCs. CDR3 nucleotides: TGTGCCAGCAGCCCAGGTGGTCTAGGAATCGGCTACGAGCAGTACTTC. This translates into CASSPGGLGIGYEQYF.